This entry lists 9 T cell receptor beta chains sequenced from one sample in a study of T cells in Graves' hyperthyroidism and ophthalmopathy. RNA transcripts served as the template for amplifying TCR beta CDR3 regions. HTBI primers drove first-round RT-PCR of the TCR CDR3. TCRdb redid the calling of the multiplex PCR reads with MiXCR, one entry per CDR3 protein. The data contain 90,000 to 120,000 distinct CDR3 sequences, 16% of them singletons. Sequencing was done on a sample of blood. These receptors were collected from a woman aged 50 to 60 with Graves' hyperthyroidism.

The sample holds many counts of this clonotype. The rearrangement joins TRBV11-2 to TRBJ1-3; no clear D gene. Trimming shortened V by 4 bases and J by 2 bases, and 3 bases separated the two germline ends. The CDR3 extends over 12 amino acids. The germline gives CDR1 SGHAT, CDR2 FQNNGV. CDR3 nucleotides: TGTGCCAGCAGCTCCCCTGGAAACACCATATATTTT. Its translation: CASSSPGNTIYF. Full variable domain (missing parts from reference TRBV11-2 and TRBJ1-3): EAGVAQSPRYKIIEKRQSVAFWCNPISGHATLYWYQQILGQGPKLLIQFQNNGVVDDSQLPKDRFSAERLKGVDSTLKIQPAKLEDSAVYLCASSSPGNTIYFGEGSWLTVV.

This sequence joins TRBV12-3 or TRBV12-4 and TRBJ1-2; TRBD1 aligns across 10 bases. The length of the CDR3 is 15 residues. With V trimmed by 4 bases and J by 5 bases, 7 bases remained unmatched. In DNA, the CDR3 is TGTGCCAGCAGTTCCCCCGGGACAGGGGAATATGGCTACACCTTC. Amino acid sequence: CASSSPGTGEYGYTF.

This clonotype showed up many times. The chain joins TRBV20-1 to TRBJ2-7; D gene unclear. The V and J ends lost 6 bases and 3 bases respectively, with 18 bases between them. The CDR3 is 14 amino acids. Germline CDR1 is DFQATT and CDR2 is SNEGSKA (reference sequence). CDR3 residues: CSAPNQDGYYEQYF. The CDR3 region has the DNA TGCAGTGCCCCAAACCAGGACGGCTACTACGAGCAGTACTTC.

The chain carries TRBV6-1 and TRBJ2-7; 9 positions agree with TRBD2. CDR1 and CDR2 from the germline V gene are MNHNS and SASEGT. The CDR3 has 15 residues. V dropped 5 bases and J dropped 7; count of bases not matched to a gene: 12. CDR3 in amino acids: CASSQAGGALGEQYF. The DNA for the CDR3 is TGTGCCAGCAGTCAGGCGGGGGGGGCCTTAGGGGAGCAGTACTTC.

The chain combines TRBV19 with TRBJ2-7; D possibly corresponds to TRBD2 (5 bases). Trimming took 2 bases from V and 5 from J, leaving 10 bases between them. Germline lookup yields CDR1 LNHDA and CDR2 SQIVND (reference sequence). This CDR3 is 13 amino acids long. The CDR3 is CASSIRLGDEQYF. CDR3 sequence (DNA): TGTGCCAGTAGTATACGCCTCGGGGACGAGCAGTACTTC. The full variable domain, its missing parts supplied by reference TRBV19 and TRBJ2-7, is DGGITQSPKYLFRKEGQNVTLSCEQNLNHDAMYWYRQDPGQGLRLIYYSQIVNDFQKGDIAEGYSVSREKKESFPLTVTSAQKNPTAFYLCASSIRLGDEQYFGPGTRLTVT.

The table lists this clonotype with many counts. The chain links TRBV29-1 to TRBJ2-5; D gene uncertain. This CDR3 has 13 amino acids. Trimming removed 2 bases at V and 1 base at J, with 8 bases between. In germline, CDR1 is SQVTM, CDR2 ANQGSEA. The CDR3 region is CSVENASQETQYF. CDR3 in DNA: TGCAGCGTTGAAAACGCCAGCCAAGAGACCCAGTACTTC.

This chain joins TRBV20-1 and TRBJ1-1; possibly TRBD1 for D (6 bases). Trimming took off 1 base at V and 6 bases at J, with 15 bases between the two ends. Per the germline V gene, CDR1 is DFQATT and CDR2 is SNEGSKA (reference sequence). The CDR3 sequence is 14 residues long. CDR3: CSARVSVGGPEAFF. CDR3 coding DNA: TGCAGTGCTAGAGTCTCGGTGGGGGGCCCTGAAGCTTTCTTT.

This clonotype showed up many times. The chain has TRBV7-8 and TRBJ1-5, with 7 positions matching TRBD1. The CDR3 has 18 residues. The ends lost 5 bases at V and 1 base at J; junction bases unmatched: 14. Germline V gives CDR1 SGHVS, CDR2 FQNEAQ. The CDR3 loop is CASSPNTTGASSNQPQHF. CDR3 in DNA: TGTGCCAGCAGCCCCAACACTACAGGGGCCTCGAGCAATCAGCCCCAGCATTTT.

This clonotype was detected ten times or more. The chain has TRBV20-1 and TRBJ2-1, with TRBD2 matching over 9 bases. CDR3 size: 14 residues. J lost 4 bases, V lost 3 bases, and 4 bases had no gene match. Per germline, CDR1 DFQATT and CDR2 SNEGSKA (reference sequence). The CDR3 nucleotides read TGCAGTGCTAGGACTAGCGGAGGTTACAATGAGCAGTTCTTC. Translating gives CSARTSGGYNEQFF.